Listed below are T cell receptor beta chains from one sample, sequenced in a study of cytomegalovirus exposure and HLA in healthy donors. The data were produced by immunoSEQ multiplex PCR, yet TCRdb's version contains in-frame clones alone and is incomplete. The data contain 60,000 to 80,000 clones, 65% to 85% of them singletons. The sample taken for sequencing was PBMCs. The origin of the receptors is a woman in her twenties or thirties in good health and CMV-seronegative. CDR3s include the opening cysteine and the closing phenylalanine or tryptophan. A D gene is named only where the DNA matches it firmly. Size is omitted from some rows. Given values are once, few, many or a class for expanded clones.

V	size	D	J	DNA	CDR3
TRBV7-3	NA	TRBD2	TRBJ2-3	TGTGCCAGCAGCCCTCTAGCGGGAGCCGCAGATACGCAGTATTTT	CASSPLAGAADTQYF
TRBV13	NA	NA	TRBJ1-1	TGTGCCAGCAGACTAACGGCCTCCACTGAAGCTTTCTTT	CASRLTASTEAFF
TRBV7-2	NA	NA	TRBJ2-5	TGTGCCAGCAGCCCGAGGGAGCGTGAGGGCCCCGGAGAGACCCAGTACTTC	CASSPREREGPGETQYF
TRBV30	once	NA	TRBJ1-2	TGTGCCTGGAGTCCCCGGAGCCGTAACTCCTATGGCTACACCTTC	CAWSPRSRNSYGYTF
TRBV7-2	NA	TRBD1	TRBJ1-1	TGTGCCAGCAGCCCTAGACAGGGGTGGGACACTGAAGCTTTCTTT	CASSPRQGWDTEAFF
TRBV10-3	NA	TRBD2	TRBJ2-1	TGTGCCATCAGCAAAGGACTAGCGGGAGGGCCCAGGTTTGAGCAGTTCTTC	CAISKGLAGGPRFEQFF
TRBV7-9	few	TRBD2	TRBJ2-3	TGTGCCAGCAGCTTAGGACTAGCGCACACAGATACGCAGTATTTT	CASSLGLAHTDTQYF
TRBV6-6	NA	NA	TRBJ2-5	TGTGCCAGCATTGGGCCAGGGGAGACCCAGTACTTC	CASIGPGETQYF
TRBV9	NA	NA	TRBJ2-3	TGTGCCAGCAGCGTAGGGGGGGAGCGAGATACGCAGTATTTT	CASSVGGERDTQYF
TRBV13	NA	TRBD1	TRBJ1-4	TGTGCCAGCAGCGCAAGCGACAGGGGAGGCGAAAAACTGTTTTTT	CASSASDRGGEKLFF
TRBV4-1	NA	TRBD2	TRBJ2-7	TGCGCCAGCAGCCAAGTTCCTAGCGGGGGGGGCGAGCAGTACTTC	CASSQVPSGGGEQYF
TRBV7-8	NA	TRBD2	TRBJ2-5	TGTGCCAGCAGCTTAGTTGGATGGGGAGGGCAAGAGGCCCAGTACTTC	CASSLVGWGGQEAQYF
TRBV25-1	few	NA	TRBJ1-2	TGTGCCAGCACCGCTACGGAGACTGGCTACACCTTC	CASTATETGYTF
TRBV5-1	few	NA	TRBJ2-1	TGCGCCAGCAGCCCTCAGGCCTCAAGCACGTATGAGCAGTTCTTC	CASSPQASSTYEQFF
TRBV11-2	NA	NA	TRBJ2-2	TGTGCCAGCAGCTTAGATGGACTCGGGGAGCTGTTTTTT	CASSLDGLGELFF
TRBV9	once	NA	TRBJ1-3	TGTGCCAGCAGCGAGACAGGACTCTCTGGAAACACCATATATTTT	CASSETGLSGNTIYF
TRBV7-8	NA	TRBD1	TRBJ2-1	TGTGCCAGCAGCTCGGGACAGAGACACAATGAGCAGTTCTTC	CASSSGQRHNEQFF
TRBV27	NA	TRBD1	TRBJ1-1	TGTGCCAGCAGTTTATCTTCCCGGACAGGGGGCGCAGGGGCTGAAGCTTTCTTT	CASSLSSRTGGAGAEAFF
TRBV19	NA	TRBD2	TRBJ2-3	TGTGCCAGTAGTCCCGGACTAGTAGGCACAGATACGCAGTATTTT	CASSPGLVGTDTQYF
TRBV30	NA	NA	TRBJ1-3	TGTGCCTGGGGATCCGGGGTTCTAGGAAACACCATATATTTT	CAWGSGVLGNTIYF
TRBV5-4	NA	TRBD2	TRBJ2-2	TGTGCCAGCAGCCGAACCGGGACTAGGAACACCGGGGAGCTGTTTTTT	CASSRTGTRNTGELFF